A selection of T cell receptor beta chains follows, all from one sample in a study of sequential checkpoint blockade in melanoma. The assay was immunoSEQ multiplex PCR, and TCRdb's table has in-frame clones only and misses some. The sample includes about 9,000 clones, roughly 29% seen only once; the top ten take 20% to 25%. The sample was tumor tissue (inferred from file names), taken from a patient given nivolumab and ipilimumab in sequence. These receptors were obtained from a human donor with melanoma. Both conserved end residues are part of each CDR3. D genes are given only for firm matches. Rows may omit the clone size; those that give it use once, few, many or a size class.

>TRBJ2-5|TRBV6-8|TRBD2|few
TGTGCCAGCAGTTACTCGAGGGGCGGGGGAGATCAAGAGACCCAGTACTTC
CASSYSRGGGDQETQYF
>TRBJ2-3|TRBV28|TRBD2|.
TGTGCCAGCAGTTTTCTAGCGGGCACAGATACGCAGTATTTT
CASSFLAGTDTQYF
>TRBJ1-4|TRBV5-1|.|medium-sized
TGCGCCAGCAGCCCTGAGGCACAGCTTAATGAAAAACTGTTTTTT
CASSPEAQLNEKLFF
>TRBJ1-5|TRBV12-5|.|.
TGTGCTAGTGGCCACACCCCGGACGGGGAGATAGGGTCGAGCAATCAGCCCCAGCATTTT
CASGHTPDGEIGSSNQPQHF
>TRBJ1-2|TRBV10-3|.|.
TGTGCCATCAGTGAAGGGGGGTATGGCTACACCTTC
CAISEGGYGYTF
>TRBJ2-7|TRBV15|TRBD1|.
TGTGCCACCAGCTGGGACAGGGGCCCCTCGGAGCAGTACTTC
CATSWDRGPSEQYF
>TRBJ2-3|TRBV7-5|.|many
TGTGCCAGCAGCCCCCGGATGGGGGGGGGCGTGGATACGCAGTATTTT
CASSPRMGGGVDTQYF
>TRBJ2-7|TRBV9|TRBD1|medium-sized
TGTGCCAGCAGCGCCCGACAGGGGGAAAGCGACGAGCAGTACTTC
CASSARQGESDEQYF
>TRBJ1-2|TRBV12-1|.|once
TGTGCCAGCAGCCTTAGGGAACCAGGGGATAATGGCTACACCTTC
CASSLREPGDNGYTF
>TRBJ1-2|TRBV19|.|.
TGTGCCAGTAGTGTCAGGGGCGCTAGTAGTTATGGCTACACCTTC
CASSVRGASSYGYTF
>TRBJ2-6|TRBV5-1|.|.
TGCGCCAGCAGCTTGGGTGGTTCTCGGGCGGCCGGGGCCAACGTCCTGACTTTC
CASSLGGSRAAGANVLTF
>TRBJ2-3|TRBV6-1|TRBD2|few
TGTGCCAGCAGTGAAGGAATAGCGGGGGCAACAACAGATACGCAGTATTTT
CASSEGIAGATTDTQYF
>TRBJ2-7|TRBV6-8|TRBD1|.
TGTGCCAGCAGTCCGGGACAGACCTACGAGCAGTACTTC
CASSPGQTYEQYF